The T cell receptor (beta chain) under discussion was sequenced for a study of cytomegalovirus exposure and HLA in healthy donors. Notes on the study in general: Rarity held for most TCR sequences, but there were some public TCRs that occurred in many donors. A later analysis reportedly found fewer N-insertions in an Asian-associated ancestry cluster than the approximately 700-donor mean. Later genetic work tied a missense DCLRE1C variant to beta-chain V and J trimming.

There are 14 residues in the CDR3. Trimming cost V 5 bases and J 5 bases; bases outside gene matches: 7. Germline assignment: CDR1 MNHEY and CDR2 SVGAGI. The donors were healthy bone marrow donors. PCR primers comprised 60 Vbeta and 13 Jbeta primers. The method was immunoSEQ multiplex PCR; TCRdb's version includes in-frame clones alone and lacks a portion of them. The sample includes more than 100,000 clones, 66% of them seen just once. This clone was seen more than once but under ten times. Its target is not known. Sequenced material: PBMCs. This TCR was recovered from a man younger than 30 in good health and CMV-seronegative. The V call is TRBV6-5, the J call TRBJ2-3; TRBD2 aligns across 7 bases. The CDR3 spells CASSRAGVRDTQYF. In DNA, the CDR3 is TGTGCCAGCAGTCGGGCGGGAGTAAGAGATACGCAGTATTTT.